Listed below are T cell receptor beta chains from one sample, sequenced in a study of T cell clonotyping in hematopoietic cell transplantation. Clones were read by immunoSEQ multiplex PCR, and TCRdb kept only the in-frame ones, dropping some. This table holds 16,000 or so clones, approximately 60% found once. Sequences were derived from PBMCs, sampled 30 days after allogeneic stem cell transplant. All receptors derive from a male patient aged 50 to 59 who had an allogeneic stem cell transplant from an unrelated donor, so T cells may come from the graft donor. Some clones in this sample may be carry-over from other donors' samples. CDR3s leave out the opening cysteine and the closing phenylalanine or tryptophan.

V gene,CDR3 protein
TRBV5-6,ASSLRTGSGNTIY
TRBV30,AWRLGETSSETQY
TRBV7-2,ASSLGLAGGTGTDTQY
TRBV7-2,ASSLGTGGFNYGYT
TRBV19,ASTPRQGADIQY
TRBV27,ASSLKWPFYEQY
TRBV28,ASSSRHNEQY
TRBV28,AVGRGSDYGYT
TRBV6-5,ASSLQGGHSPFH
TRBV4-3,ASSLGFAGGDNEQF
TRBV28,ASSLGRNYGYT
TRBV30,AWRDPRDYNEQF
TRBV30,AWGQQETQY
TRBV9,ASSRGPENSPLH
TRBV9,ASKRTPDNTGELF
TRBV5-1,ASSWTPGTIYEQY
TRBV30,AWSVRYGTGPNEQF
TRBV25-1,ASSEGQGDYYGYT
TRBV11-2,ASSSSAGSYEQY
TRBV30,AWSGRGFFQPQH
TRBV30,AWRDRGREKLF
TRBV30,AWRRTSGEKLF
TRBV29-1,SCLEGEAS
TRBV4-1,ASSQWGGRENTGELF
TRBV5-6,ASSLDRGVYGYT
TRBV2,ASQGFVSYEQY
TRBV10-2,ASSESPGNSNQPQH
TRBV30,ARTGTQRALH
TRBV28,ASVGVSDSTTDTQY
TRBV4-1,ASSQLWVTANEAF
TRBV4-1,ASSQDIRDSYNEQF
TRBV6-5,ASSYGTSGGFYEQY
TRBV9,ASSGGDSWREKLF
TRBV30,AWSVWQGAGQPQH
TRBV7-2,ASSLTGFSYEQY
TRBV5-6,ASSRFWVRNQPQH